This entry lists 28 T cell receptor beta chains sequenced from one sample in a study of shared clonotypes between healthy human individuals. Assay: immunoSEQ multiplex PCR; the TCRdb copy retains only in-frame clones and omits some. The table lists some 1,600,000 clones, under 99% of them singletons, with 0.45% in the top ten. Sequenced material: naive CD4+ T cells sorted from blood. This sample's subset: CD45RA+ positively selected. The receptors derive from a man aged 25-45 years in good health.

The gene calls are TRBV6-5 and TRBJ2-7; no definite D call. This CDR3 is 12 amino acids long. Germline CDR1 reads MNHEY; CDR2 reads SVGAGI. The ends were cut back, 5 bases at V and 6 bases at J, with 11 bases in the middle. The CDR3 region is CASSPSIGEQYF. CDR3 bases: TGTGCCAGCAGTCCCTCCATCGGCGAGCAGTACTTC.

For this clone: Mismatch with germline at one junction end may stem from a read error. This chain uses TRBV7-8 with TRBJ1-2; D ambiguous. The CDR3 spans 14 residues. CDR1 is SGHVS and CDR2 is FQNEAQ in the germline V gene. CDR3 region: CASSLHPQAPSSSF. Written as DNA, the CDR3 is TGTGCCAGCAGCTTACATCCCCAGGCCCCGTCGAGCTCCTTC.

The chain couples TRBV10-3 to TRBJ2-3; D remains ambiguous. V was shortened by 0 bases and J by 5 bases, with 6 bases between the two germline ends. The germline V gene has CDR1 ENHRY and CDR2 SYGVKD. The CDR3 spans 13 residues. The CDR3 region has the DNA TGTGCCATCAGTGAGTCTGAGCGAGATACGCAGTATTTT. Protein product: CAISESERDTQYF.

V and J are TRBV5-1 and TRBJ2-2; D unclear. The CDR3 has 13 residues. Germline values: CDR1 SGHRS, CDR2 YFSETQ. V lost 0 bases and J 5 bases, leaving 5 bases between the germline ends. This CDR3 reads CASSLEETGELFF. The CDR3 bases are TGCGCCAGCAGCTTGGAGGAAACCGGGGAGCTGTTTTTT.

V usage is TRBV6-6 and J usage is TRBJ2-7; 7 bases are a match to TRBD1. This CDR3 has 14 amino acids. V lost 6 bases to trimming and J lost 2 bases; unmatched junction nucleotides: 7. Per the germline V gene, CDR1 is MNHNY and CDR2 is SVGAGI (reference sequence). CDR3 DNA: TGTGCCAGCAGGGGTGTGGACAGGACCTACGAGCAGTACTTC. The encoded protein is CASRGVDRTYEQYF.

The rearrangement joins TRBV5-5 to TRBJ1-1, with D possibly TRBD1 on 5 matching bases. This CDR3 contains 14 residues. Germline V CDR1 and CDR2: SGHKS, YYEKEE (reference sequence). The V gene lost 0 bases and the J gene lost 1 base, with 7 bases spanning the gap. This chain's CDR3 is CASSLDTGNTEAFF. The CDR3 DNA sequence: TGTGCCAGCAGCTTGGACACAGGGAACACTGAAGCTTTCTTT.

This chain uses TRBV28 with TRBJ2-7; 9 nucleotides agree with TRBD2. The length of the CDR3 is 15 residues. V lost 7 bases and J lost 4; bases outside the gene matches: 11. Germline CDR1 reads MDHEN; CDR2 reads SYDVKM. The CDR3 protein is CASIPETSGAYEQYF. In DNA form, the CDR3 reads TGTGCCAGCATCCCGGAGACTAGCGGAGCTTACGAGCAGTACTTC.

This chain joins TRBV6-5 and TRBJ2-1, with 9 positions matching TRBD2. Trimming cost V 4 bases and J 3 bases; bases outside gene matches: 7. This CDR3 is built from 16 residues. Germline V gene sequence: CDR1 MNHEY, CDR2 SVGAGI. CDR3 in DNA: TGTGCCAGCAGTTCCTCCCTAGCGGGAATCTACAATGAGCAGTTCTTC. This codes for CASSSSLAGIYNEQFF.

The CDR3 is CASSLVAEDQPQHF. Here the CDR3 DNA reads TGTGCCAGCAGCTTAGTCGCGGAAGATCAGCCCCAGCATTTT. The J gene is TRBJ1-5, the V gene TRBV7-9; no definite D call. The V end lost 1 base, the J end lost 5 bases, and 9 bases lay between the germline ends. In germline, CDR1 is SEHNR, CDR2 FQNEAQ (reference sequence). This CDR3 contains 14 residues.

CDR3 amino acids: CASSLAGPLSFQYQETQYF. CDR3 DNA: TGTGCCAGCAGCTTAGCGGGGCCCCTCTCATTCCAGTACCAAGAGACCCAGTACTTC. This chain connects TRBV7-9 to TRBJ2-5, with D possibly TRBD1 on 5 matching bases. The CDR3 has 19 amino acids. V was clipped by 0 bases and J by 0 bases, with 20 bases between them. CDR1 and CDR2 (germline): SEHNR, FQNEAQ (reference sequence).

This chain joins TRBV6-5 and TRBJ2-7; TRBD1 aligns across 9 bases. The junction had 5 bases not matched to a gene; V was cut back by 4 bases and J by 4 bases. The CDR3 covers 14 residues. Germline V gives CDR1 MNHEY, CDR2 SVGAGI. The CDR3 nucleotides are TGTGCCAGCAGTTGGGACAGGGACGTGTACGAGCAGTACTTC. Protein: CASSWDRDVYEQYF.

V usage is TRBV6-5 and J usage is TRBJ1-2, with TRBD1 as a possible D gene (5 bases). Trimming removed 2 bases from V and 11 bases from J, with 9 bases in between. The CDR3 totals 11 residues. Germline V gene lookup returns CDR1 MNHEY and CDR2 SVGAGI. DNA for the CDR3: TGTGCCAGCAGTTACCTGGGGCTGTACACCTTC. It translates to CASSYLGLYTF.

This clone was recorded only once. The chain employs TRBV5-4 and TRBJ2-2; 14 bases are shared with TRBD2. This CDR3 region has 17 residues. V was clipped by 0 bases and J by 3 bases; unmatched bases: 1. CDR1 is SGHNT, CDR2 YYREEE, per germline (reference sequence). DNA of the CDR3: TGTGCCAGCAGCTTGGGACTAGCGGGAGGGCACACCGGGGAGCTGTTTTTT. It specifies CASSLGLAGGHTGELFF.

The V gene is TRBV27, the J gene TRBJ2-7; possibly TRBD2 for D (6 bases). Trimming cost V 4 bases and J 2 bases, with 9 bases left between them. CDR1 is MNHEY and CDR2 is SMNVEV in the germline V gene (reference sequence). This CDR3 is 13 amino acids long. The CDR3 spells CASSWGVTYEQYF. CDR3 DNA: TGTGCCAGCAGTTGGGGGGTTACCTACGAGCAGTACTTC.

This clone was seen only once. The chain uses TRBV6-5 and TRBJ1-5, with D possibly TRBD1 on 6 matching bases. V shed 5 bases and J shed 7 bases, with 15 bases lying between them. CDR1 and CDR2 from the germline V gene are MNHEY and SVGAGI. The CDR3 runs to 14 residues. CDR3: CASSPQGKGQPQHF. The CDR3 DNA reads as TGTGCCAGCAGTCCTCAGGGGAAGGGACAGCCCCAGCATTTT.

The chain is built from TRBV27 and TRBJ2-1; 7 bases align to TRBD1. CDR1 is MNHEY, CDR2 SMNVEV, per germline (reference sequence). V gave up 4 bases and J gave up 3 bases; unmatched junction bases: 9. The length of the CDR3 is 16 residues. In nucleotides, the CDR3 is TGTGCCAGCAGTTACCTCGGGACAGAGAGCTACAATGAGCAGTTCTTC. Encoded protein: CASSYLGTESYNEQFF.

This clone was counted a single time. The chain is built from TRBV5-5 and TRBJ1-4; D gene ambiguous. The germline V and J ends were trimmed by 4 bases and 4 bases, with 17 bases remaining between them. The CDR3 contains 16 residues. Germline CDR1 and CDR2: SGHKS and YYEKEE (reference sequence). CDR3 coding DNA: TGTGCCAGCAGCGACGAGACGGGAATTTTTAATGAAAAACTGTTTTTT. As protein: CASSDETGIFNEKLFF.

The J gene is TRBJ2-7, the V gene TRBV4-3; D gene uncertain. From germline, CDR1 is LGHNA and CDR2 YSLEER. V lost 1 base, J lost 1 base, and 8 bases lay in between. The CDR3 runs to 14 residues. Here the CDR3 DNA reads TGCGCCAGCAGCCAAGTGTGGGAATCCTACGAGCAGTACTTC. Translation: CASSQVWESYEQYF.

This rearrangement joins TRBV15 to TRBJ2-5; TRBD2 aligns across 7 bases. CDR1 is LNHNV and CDR2 is YYDKDF in the germline V gene (reference sequence). J lost 7 bases, V lost 3 bases, and 11 bases had no gene match. This CDR3 comprises 15 residues. This CDR3 is CATSSLAGVFGTQYF. The CDR3 DNA is TGTGCCACCAGCAGCCTGGCGGGAGTGTTTGGGACCCAGTACTTC. Combining the CDR3 with reference TRBV15 and TRBJ2-5 gives the whole variable domain DAMVIQNPRYQVTQFGKPVTLSCSQTLNHNVMYWYQQKSSQAPKLLFHYYDKDFNNEADTPDNFQSRRPNTSFCFLDIRSPGLGDTAMYLCATSSLAGVFGTQYFGPGTRLLVL.

The V and J genes are TRBV28 and TRBJ1-5, with a weak D call TRBD1 (5 bases). CDR3 length: 18 residues. The ends were cut back, 1 base at V and 7 bases at J, with 23 bases in the middle. Germline-derived CDR1 and CDR2 are MDHEN and SYDVKM. The CDR3 region is CASSLSQRARDRSQPQHF. In DNA, the CDR3 is TGTGCCAGCAGTTTATCCCAGAGGGCCAGGGATCGGAGCCAGCCCCAGCATTTT.

This clone was observed a single time. The chain links TRBV14 to TRBJ2-5, with 9 nucleotides matching TRBD1. Germline CDR1 is SGHDN and CDR2 is FVKESK. V dropped 5 bases and J dropped 5; count of bases not matched to a gene: 12. The CDR3 consists of 16 residues. The chain's CDR3 is CASSEIWGQGMETQYF. The CDR3 DNA reads as TGTGCCAGCAGCGAAATTTGGGGACAGGGAATGGAGACCCAGTACTTC. Full variable domain (rest looked up from reference TRBV14 and TRBJ2-5): EAGVTQFPSHSVIEKGQTVTLRCDPISGHDNLYWYRRVMGKEIKFLLHFVKESKQDESGMPNNRFLAERTGGTYSTLKVQPAELEDSGVYFCASSEIWGQGMETQYFGPGTRLLVL.

This chain joins TRBV15 and TRBJ1-1; TRBD1 agrees at 11 bases. V gave up 4 bases and J gave up 3 bases; unmatched junction bases: 7. The V gene's germline CDR1 is LNHNV and CDR2 YYDKDF (reference sequence). The CDR3 is 16 residues long. CDR3 sequence: CATSTWTGGADTEAFF. The CDR3 region has the DNA TGTGCCACCAGCACCTGGACAGGGGGCGCGGACACTGAAGCTTTCTTT.

The chain joins TRBV6-4 to TRBJ2-7, with 7 nucleotides matching TRBD2. J gave up 5 bases and V 3 bases, and 10 bases lay outside the gene matches. From germline, CDR1 is MRHNA and CDR2 SNTAGT. The CDR3 contains 15 residues. The CDR3 region is CASSDGPQGLHEQYF. CDR3 in DNA: TGTGCCAGCAGTGATGGTCCTCAGGGACTACACGAGCAGTACTTC.

The genes are TRBV5-4 and TRBJ2-7; 8 positions match TRBD2. The CDR3 is made up of 14 amino acids. After removal of 4 bases from V and 6 bases from J, the junction contained 9 bases not matched to a gene. CDR1 and CDR2 from the germline V gene are SGHNT and YYREEE (reference sequence). CDR3 loop: CASSLSAGGAEQYF. Here the CDR3 DNA reads TGTGCCAGCAGCCTATCCGCGGGGGGCGCCGAGCAGTACTTC.

On this clone itself: Other DNA sequences of this sample code for an identical CDR3. V and J are TRBV28 and TRBJ2-1; D is unresolved. This CDR3 has 12 residues. Germline V CDR1 and CDR2: MDHEN, SYDVKM. Trimming took 4 bases from V and 6 from J, leaving 7 bases between them. This chain's CDR3 is CASSSLPNEQFF. The CDR3 DNA reads TGTGCCAGCAGTTCCCTCCCCAATGAGCAGTTCTTC.

The genes are TRBV5-6 and TRBJ2-1; TRBD2 agrees at 8 bases. Germline CDR1 is SGHDT and CDR2 is YYEEEE. J lost 13 bases, V lost 4 bases, and 7 bases had no gene match. The CDR3 length is 12 residues. The CDR3: CASSRDGTSQFF. DNA of the CDR3: TGTGCCAGCAGCCGGGACGGGACTAGTCAGTTCTTC.

The V and J genes are TRBV5-1 and TRBJ2-7; D remains ambiguous. The V end lost 0 bases, the J end lost 1 base, and 8 bases lay between the germline ends. Germline V gene sequence: CDR1 SGHRS, CDR2 YFSETQ. There are 14 residues in the CDR3. CDR3 sequence: CASSLAAQSYEQYF. Written as DNA, the CDR3 is TGCGCCAGCAGCTTGGCGGCGCAGTCCTACGAGCAGTACTTC.

The chain uses TRBV19 and TRBJ1-2, with TRBD1 matching 12 bases. Per the germline V gene, CDR1 is LNHDA and CDR2 is SQIVND (reference sequence). This CDR3 is built from 14 residues. V was clipped by 4 bases and J by 6 bases; unmatched bases: 3. The CDR3, as DNA: TGTGCCAGTAGTACGGGACAGGGGGCAAATGGCTACACCTTC. Encoded protein: CASSTGQGANGYTF.